This TCR beta chain emerged from a study of identical twins. V was clipped by 6 bases and J by 2 bases; unmatched bases: 6. The V gene's germline CDR1 is MDHEN and CDR2 SYDVKM. The CDR3 totals 15 residues. Via MiXCR, TCRdb re-called the 5' RACE reads, giving one row per CDR3 protein. The profile shows hundreds of thousands of distinct CDR3 sequences, around 6% of them singletons. Study-level results: Cord blood beta clonotypes that were abundant carried fewer insertions, and memory repertoires showed no such trend.

This clonotype turned up a few times. Its antigen is not identified. The chain employs TRBV28 and TRBJ2-3; 9 bases line up with TRBD2. This TCR was recovered from a man between 18 and 29 years old in good health. The material sequenced was naive T cells sorted from blood. This CDR3 reads CASRTGTSPTDTQYF. The CDR3 DNA is TGTGCCAGCAGGACCGGGACTAGCCCCACAGATACGCAGTATTTT.